This T cell receptor (beta chain) emerged from a study of cytomegalovirus exposure and HLA in healthy donors. TCRdb keeps only in-frame clones here, not all; method: immunoSEQ multiplex PCR. The sample has 220,000 or so clones; over 65% are singletons. The CDR3 covers 15 residues. The V segment lost 4 bases and the J segment 2 bases; nucleotides outside the gene matches: 6. Germline V gene sequence: CDR1 SGHTA, CDR2 FQGTGA. The TCR was taken from a woman between 18 and 30 years old in good health and CMV-seronegative. The chain couples TRBV7-3 to TRBJ2-7; 9 nucleotides line up with TRBD1. Sequencing was carried out using PBMCs. DNA for the CDR3: TGTGCCAGCAGCTCCGGACAGGGGCGTACCTACGAGCAGTACTTC. Residues: CASSSGQGRTYEQYF.